Below, one TCR beta chain is given with its context. TCRdb reassembled clones from the PCR reads with MiXCR. The repertoire includes under 25,000 clones, about 30% of them detected once, and around 5.6% sits in the top ten. The germline gives CDR1 DFQATT, CDR2 SNEGSKA (reference sequence). The CDR3 is 11 amino acids. The ends were cut back, 2 bases at V and 7 bases at J, with 8 bases in the middle. The data are from a study of metastatic and nonmetastatic thyroid tumors. Treatment of any kind had been given to no patient before thyroid surgery. Material: blood. The clonotype originates from a female donor with papillary thyroid cancer or a benign thyroid nodule (not recorded which). Some clones in this sample may be carry-over from other donors' samples. V gene TRBV20-1 combines with J gene TRBJ1-1; D call uncertain. The CDR3 loop is CSARLNGEAFF. The CDR3 DNA sequence: TGCAGTGCTAGACTCAATGGTGAAGCTTTCTTT.